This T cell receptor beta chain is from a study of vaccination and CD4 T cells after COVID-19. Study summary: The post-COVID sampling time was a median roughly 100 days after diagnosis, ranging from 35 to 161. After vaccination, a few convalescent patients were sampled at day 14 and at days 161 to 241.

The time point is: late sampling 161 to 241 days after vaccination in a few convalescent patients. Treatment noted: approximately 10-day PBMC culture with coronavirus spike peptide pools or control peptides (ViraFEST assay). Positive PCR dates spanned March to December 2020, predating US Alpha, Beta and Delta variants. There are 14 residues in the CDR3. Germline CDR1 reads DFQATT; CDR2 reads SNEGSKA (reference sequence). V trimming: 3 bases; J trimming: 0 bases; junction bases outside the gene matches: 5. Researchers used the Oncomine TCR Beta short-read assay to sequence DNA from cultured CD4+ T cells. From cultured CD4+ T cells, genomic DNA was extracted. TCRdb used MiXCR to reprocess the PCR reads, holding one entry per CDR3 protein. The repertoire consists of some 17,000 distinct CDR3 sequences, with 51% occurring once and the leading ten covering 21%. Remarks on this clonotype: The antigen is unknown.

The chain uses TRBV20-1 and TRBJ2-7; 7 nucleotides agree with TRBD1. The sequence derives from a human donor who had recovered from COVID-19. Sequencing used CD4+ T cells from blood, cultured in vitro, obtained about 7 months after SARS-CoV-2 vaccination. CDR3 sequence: CSASGRQGSYEQYF. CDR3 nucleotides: TGCAGTGCTAGTGGGAGACAGGGCTCCTACGAGCAGTACTTC.